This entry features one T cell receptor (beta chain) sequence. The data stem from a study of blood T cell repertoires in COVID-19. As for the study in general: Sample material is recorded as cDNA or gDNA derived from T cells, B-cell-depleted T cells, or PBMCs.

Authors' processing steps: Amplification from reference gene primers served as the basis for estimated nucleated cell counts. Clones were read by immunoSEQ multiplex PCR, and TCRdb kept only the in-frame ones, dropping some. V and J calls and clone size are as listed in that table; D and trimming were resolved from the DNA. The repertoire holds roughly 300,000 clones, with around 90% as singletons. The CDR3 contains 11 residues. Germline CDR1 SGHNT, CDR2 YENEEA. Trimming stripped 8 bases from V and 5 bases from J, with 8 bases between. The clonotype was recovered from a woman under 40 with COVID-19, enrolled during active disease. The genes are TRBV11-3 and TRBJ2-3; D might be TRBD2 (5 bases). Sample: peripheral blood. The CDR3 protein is CASGRGDTQYF. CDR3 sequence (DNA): TGTGCCAGCGGCCGGGGAGATACGCAGTATTTT.